The sequence of this T cell receptor beta chain was determined in a study of OX40 agonist ivuxolimab in advanced cancers. Overall study context: Partial responses, seen in three patients, involved one hepatocellular carcinoma and two cutaneous melanomas.

Assay used: immunoSEQ multiplex PCR; TCRdb lists only in-frame clones, some missing. This table has around 76,000 clones, roughly three quarters appearing once. Germline V gene lookup returns CDR1 SGHTA and CDR2 FQGNSA. Between the trimmed V and J ends, which lost 0 bases and 4 bases, there was a span of 7 bases. The CDR3 contains 14 residues. The origin of this receptor is an adult with an advanced solid tumor such as melanoma, head and neck, liver or kidney cancer. The material was CD4+ or CD8+ T cells sorted from blood, obtained in a trial of the OX40 agonist ivuxolimab. This rearrangement joins TRBV7-2 to TRBJ1-5; D gene unclear. The CDR3 sequence: CASSLALWNQPQHF. The CDR3 DNA follows: TGTGCCAGCAGCTTAGCGCTATGGAATCAGCCCCAGCATTTT. Drawing the rest from reference TRBV7-2 and TRBJ1-5, the complete variable domain is GAGVSQSPSNKVTEKGKDVELRCDPISGHTALYWYRQSLGQGLEFLIYFQGNSAPDKSGLPSDRFSAERTGGSVSTLTIQRTQQEDSAVYLCASSLALWNQPQHFGDGTRLSIL.